Following are 15 T cell receptor beta chains from one sample sequenced in a study of metastatic and nonmetastatic thyroid tumors. MiXCR re-clonotyped the PCR reads for TCRdb. The data hold roughly 40,000 clones, with about 12% observed a single time. Prior to thyroid surgery, none of the patients had received any treatment. Input material: blood. The receptors come from a male donor with papillary thyroid cancer or a benign thyroid nodule (not recorded which). Some clones in this sample may be carry-over from other donors' samples.

This clone was seen only a few times. The junction departs from the called germline gene at one end, perhaps through a read error. This chain connects TRBV28 to TRBJ1-1; D is undetermined. The CDR3 runs 14 residues. Germline lookup yields CDR1 MDHEN and CDR2 SYDVKM. CDR3 region: CASSLLYCRTETFF. The CDR3 DNA reads as TGTGCCAGCAGTTTACTGTACTGCAGGACTGAAACTTTCTTT.

In this sample, this clone is medium-sized. The rearrangement uses TRBV28 and TRBJ2-7; 14 bases map to TRBD2. The V gene's germline CDR1 is MDHEN and CDR2 SYDVKM. Trimming at V came to 4 bases and at J to 6 bases, leaving 5 bases not matched to a gene. This CDR3 comprises 15 residues. The CDR3 DNA sequence: TGTGCCAGCAGTTCCCCGGGACTAGCGGGAGTCGAGCAGTACTTC. It encodes CASSSPGLAGVEQYF.

Concerning this clone: A much larger clone is a single base away; this may be a read error. The CDR3 region has the DNA TGTGCCAGCAGCTTAGGCCTAGCGGTACAAGAGACCCAGTACTTC. Its translation: CASSLGLAVQETQYF. This chain links TRBV11-2 with TRBJ2-5; 7 nucleotides agree with TRBD2. CDR3 length: 15 amino acids. J lost 2 bases, V lost 1 base, and 4 bases had no gene match. Germline loops: CDR1 SGHAT, CDR2 FQNNGV.

This clone occurred many times. The chain links TRBV10-2 to TRBJ1-5; 8 nucleotides match TRBD1. Germline V lookup: CDR1 WSHSY, CDR2 SAAADI. The CDR3 is made up of 15 amino acids. With 7 bases clipped from V and 5 bases from J, the junction kept 10 bases outside the gene matches. The CDR3 coding sequence is TGCGCCAGCAATCGACAGGGGTGGGGTCATCAGCCCCAGCATTTT. It is translated as CASNRQGWGHQPQHF.

The chain carries TRBV20-1 and TRBJ2-5; D remains unclear. CDR1 is DFQATT, CDR2 SNEGSKA, per germline (reference sequence). Deletions cut 3 bases from V and 3 bases from J, with 8 bases between. The CDR3 totals 12 residues. CDR3 sequence reads: CSASNLKETQYF. The CDR3 coding sequence is TGCAGTGCTAGTAATCTAAAAGAGACCCAGTACTTC.

This clone was counted at least ten times. J is TRBJ2-7 and V is TRBV12-3 or TRBV12-4; D is perhaps TRBD1 or TRBD2 (6 bases each). CDR3 length equals 15 residues. The ends were cut back, 3 bases at V and 3 bases at J, with 15 bases in the middle. The CDR3 DNA is TGTGCCAGCAGTTTCCATAGGAGGGGGATCTACGAGCAGTACTTC. Its translation is CASSFHRRGIYEQYF.

This clone was picked up many times. Other DNA sequences in this specimen translate into the identical CDR3. The rearrangement joins TRBV10-2 to TRBJ1-5; TRBD1 agrees at 7 bases. With V trimmed by 5 bases and J by 7 bases, 8 bases remained unmatched. CDR3 length: 14 residues. From germline, CDR1 is WSHSY and CDR2 SAAADI. CDR3 sequence: CASSLAGGEQPQHF. CDR3 bases: TGCGCCAGCAGTTTGGCAGGGGGTGAACAGCCCCAGCATTTT.

The rearrangement uses TRBV28 and TRBJ2-7; 13 positions agree with TRBD2. Germline values: CDR1 MDHEN, CDR2 SYDVKM. The CDR3 has 15 residues. V was pared by 6 bases and J by 4 bases, with 6 bases of the junction left unmatched. In DNA, the CDR3 is TGTGCCAGCAGCATGACTAGCGGGGGGCAATACGAGCAGTACTTC. Protein product: CASSMTSGGQYEQYF. The entire variable domain, with the rest obtained from reference TRBV28 and TRBJ2-7, is as follows: DVKVTQSSRYLVKRTGEKVFLECVQDMDHENMFWYRQDPGLGLRLIYFSYDVKMKEKGDIPEGYSVSREKKERFSLILESASTNQTSMYLCASSMTSGGQYEQYFGPGTRLTVT.

This clone was observed a few times. Just one base apart from a much larger clone, this may be a read error. The chain has TRBV20-1 and TRBJ1-1; 9 nucleotides match TRBD1. Germline-derived CDR1 and CDR2 are DFQATT and SNEGSKA (reference sequence). The CDR3 is 12 residues long. Here the CDR3 DNA reads TGCAGTGCTCCAACAGGGGGCCCTGAAGCTTCCTTT. Its translation is CSAPTGGPEASF.

Of note for this clone: One end of the junction fails to match germline, which may point to a read error. The sample contains more than one DNA sequence encoding this CDR3. The chain uses TRBV6-4 and TRBJ2-2; tentatively, D is TRBD2 (5 bases). Germline loops: CDR1 MRHNA, CDR2 SNTAGT. The CDR3 length is 13 residues. CDR3 loop: CASSGGSTGELFF. As DNA, the CDR3 is TGTGCTAGCAGTGGTGGGAGCACCGGGGAGCTGTTTTTT.

At least ten counts were recorded for this clone. Different DNA sequences within this sample yield the same CDR3. The chain is built from TRBV28 and TRBJ2-4; the D is unclear. V gave up 3 bases and J gave up 0 bases, with 18 bases separating them. Germline V gene data show CDR1 as MDHEN and CDR2 as SYDVKM. CDR3 length equals 18 residues. In DNA form, the CDR3 reads TGTGCCAGCAGTTTCCCCTCTGCATCGTATTTAGCCAAAAACATTCAGTACTTC. It yields the protein CASSFPSASYLAKNIQYF.

This clone occurred many times. The chain uses TRBV12-3 or TRBV12-4 and TRBJ2-3; D not resolved. The CDR3 consists of 14 residues. V gave up 6 bases and J gave up 8 bases, with 18 bases separating them. The CDR3 here is CASRRTEPAVTQYF. The CDR3 nucleotides read TGTGCCAGCAGGAGGACCGAGCCAGCAGTTACGCAGTATTTT.

Ten or more counts support this clone. This sequence joins TRBV5-1 and TRBJ2-2; D gene uncertain. Trimming removed 3 bases from V and 4 bases from J, with 19 bases in between. Per germline, CDR1 SGHRS and CDR2 YFSETQ. The CDR3 consists of 17 residues. CDR3 bases: TGCGCCAGCAGCTCAGAGGTGTGGTCTCGGGTCACCGGGGAGCTGTTTTTT. The encoded protein is CASSSEVWSRVTGELFF.

This clone was observed many times. A much larger clone lies one base from this, so it may be a read error. This chain links TRBV25-1 with TRBJ1-5, with TRBD1 matching over 7 bases. After removal of 10 bases from V and 2 bases from J, the junction contained 5 bases not matched to a gene. CDR3 size: 13 residues. Germline V gives CDR1 MGHDK, CDR2 SYGVNS. CDR3 region: CAIRGGGNQPQHF. The CDR3 DNA follows: TGTGCCATCAGAGGGGGCGGCAATCAGCCCCAGCATTTT. Full variable domain (missing parts from reference TRBV25-1 and TRBJ1-5): EADIYQTPRYLVIGTGKKITLECSQTMGHDKMYWYQQDPGMELHLIHYSYGVNSTEKGDLSSESTVSRIRTEHFPLTLESARPSHTSQYLCAIRGGGNQPQHFGDGTRLSIL.

This clone was counted at least ten times. The chain links TRBV7-2 to TRBJ2-5; 7 bases align to TRBD1. The V gene end was trimmed by 4 bases and the J gene end by 1 base; junction bases not matched to a gene: 3. CDR3 length: 14 amino acids. CDR1 is SGHTA and CDR2 is FQGNSA in the germline V gene. The CDR3 DNA reads as TGTGCCAGCAGCTACGACAGGGTCCAAGAGACCCAGTACTTC. Translating gives CASSYDRVQETQYF. Full variable domain (missing parts from reference TRBV7-2 and TRBJ2-5): GAGVSQSPSNKVTEKGKDVELRCDPISGHTALYWYRQSLGQGLEFLIYFQGNSAPDKSGLPSDRFSAERTGGSVSTLTIQRTQQEDSAVYLCASSYDRVQETQYFGPGTRLLVL.